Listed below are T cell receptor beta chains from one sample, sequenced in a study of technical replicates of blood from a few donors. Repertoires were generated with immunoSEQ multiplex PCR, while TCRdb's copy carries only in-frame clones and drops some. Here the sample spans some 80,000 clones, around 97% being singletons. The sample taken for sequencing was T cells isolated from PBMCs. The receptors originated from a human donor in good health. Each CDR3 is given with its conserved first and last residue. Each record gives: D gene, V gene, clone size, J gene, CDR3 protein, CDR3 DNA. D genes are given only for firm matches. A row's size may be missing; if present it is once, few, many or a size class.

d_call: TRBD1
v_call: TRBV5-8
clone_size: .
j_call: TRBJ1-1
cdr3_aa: CASSWDREAFF
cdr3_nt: TGTGCCAGCAGCTGGGACAGGGAAGCTTTCTTT

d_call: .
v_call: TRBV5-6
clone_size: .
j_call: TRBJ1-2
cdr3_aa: CASSLGRRDGYTF
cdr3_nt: TGTGCCAGCAGCTTGGGCAGACGGGATGGCTACACCTTC

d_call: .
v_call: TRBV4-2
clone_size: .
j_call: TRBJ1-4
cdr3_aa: CASSQDRRTDNEKLFF
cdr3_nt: TGTGCCAGCAGCCAAGATCGGCGGACAGATAATGAAAAACTGTTTTTT

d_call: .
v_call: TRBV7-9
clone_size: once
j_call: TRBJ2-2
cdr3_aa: CASSWGRERLEELFF
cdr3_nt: TGTGCCAGCAGCTGGGGGCGGGAGAGACTTGAGGAGCTGTTTTTT

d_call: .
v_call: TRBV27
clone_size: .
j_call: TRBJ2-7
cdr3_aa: CASSFHSSYEQYF
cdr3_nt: TGTGCCAGCAGTTTCCACAGCTCCTACGAGCAGTACTTC

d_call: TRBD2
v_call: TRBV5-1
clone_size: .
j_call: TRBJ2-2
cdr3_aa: CASSSGTSNTGELFF
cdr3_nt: TGCGCCAGCAGCTCCGGGACTAGCAACACCGGGGAGCTGTTTTTT

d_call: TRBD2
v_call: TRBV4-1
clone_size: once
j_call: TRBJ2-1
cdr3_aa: CASSQLAGLYNEQFF
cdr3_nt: TGCGCCAGCAGCCAACTAGCGGGGCTCTACAATGAGCAGTTCTTC

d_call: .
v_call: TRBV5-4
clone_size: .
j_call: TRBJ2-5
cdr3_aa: CASSLDPGVGETQYF
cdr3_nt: TGTGCCAGCAGCTTAGATCCGGGAGTGGGAGAGACCCAGTACTTC

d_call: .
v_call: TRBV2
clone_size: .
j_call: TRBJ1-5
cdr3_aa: CASSEDLGAGQPQHF
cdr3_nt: TGTGCCAGCAGTGAAGACCTAGGGGCTGGGCAGCCCCAGCATTTT

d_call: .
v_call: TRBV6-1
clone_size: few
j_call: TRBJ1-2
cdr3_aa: CASAPDWGGGYTF
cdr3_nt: TGTGCCAGCGCCCCGGACTGGGGAGGGGGCTACACCTTC

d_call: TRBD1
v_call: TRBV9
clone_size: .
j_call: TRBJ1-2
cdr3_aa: CASSVERDRGSAYGYTF
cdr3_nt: TGTGCCAGCAGCGTAGAGAGGGACAGGGGCAGTGCGTATGGCTACACCTTC

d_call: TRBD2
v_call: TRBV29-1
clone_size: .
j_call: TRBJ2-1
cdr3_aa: CSSLAELYNEQFF
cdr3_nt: TGCAGCAGTCTAGCGGAGCTCTACAATGAGCAGTTCTTC

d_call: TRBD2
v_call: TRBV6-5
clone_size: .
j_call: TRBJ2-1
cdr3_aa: CASSYRSGSVHNEQFF
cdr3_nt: TGTGCCAGCAGTTACCGTAGCGGGAGTGTACACAATGAGCAGTTCTTC

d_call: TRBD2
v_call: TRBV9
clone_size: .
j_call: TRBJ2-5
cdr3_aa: CASSQGGLAGGETQYF
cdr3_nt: TGTGCCAGCAGCCAAGGGGGACTAGCGGGAGGGGAGACCCAGTACTTC

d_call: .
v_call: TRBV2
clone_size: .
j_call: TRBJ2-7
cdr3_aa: CASSVNVYEQYF
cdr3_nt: TGTGCCAGCAGTGTTAATGTCTACGAGCAGTACTTC

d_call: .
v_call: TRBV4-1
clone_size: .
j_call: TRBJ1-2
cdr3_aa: CASSQVTGIQGYTF
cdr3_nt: TGCGCCAGCAGCCAAGTTACAGGGATTCAAGGCTACACCTTC

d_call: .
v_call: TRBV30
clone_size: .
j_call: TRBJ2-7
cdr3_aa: CAWSGQASSYEQYF
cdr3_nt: TGTGCCTGGAGTGGACAGGCTAGCTCCTACGAGCAGTACTTC

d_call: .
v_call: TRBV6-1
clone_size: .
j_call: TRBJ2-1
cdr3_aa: CASSERRGLNNEQFF
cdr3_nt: TGTGCCAGCAGTGAACGGCGAGGACTCAACAATGAGCAGTTCTTC

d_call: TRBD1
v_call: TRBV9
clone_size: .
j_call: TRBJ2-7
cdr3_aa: CASSGQGYEQYF
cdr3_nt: TGTGCCAGCAGCGGACAGGGCTACGAGCAGTACTTC

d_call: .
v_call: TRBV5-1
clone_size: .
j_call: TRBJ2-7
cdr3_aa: CASSYPGHSSYEQYF
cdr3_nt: TGCGCCAGCAGCTATCCGGGACATAGCTCCTACGAGCAGTACTTC

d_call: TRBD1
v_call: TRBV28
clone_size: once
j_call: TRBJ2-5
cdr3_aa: CASSLWDREGGTQYF
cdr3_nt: TGTGCCAGCAGTTTGTGGGACAGGGAAGGGGGGACCCAGTACTTC

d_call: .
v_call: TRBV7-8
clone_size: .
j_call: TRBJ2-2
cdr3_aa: CASSLLRELFF
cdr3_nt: TGTGCCAGCAGCCTACTCAGGGAGCTGTTTTTT

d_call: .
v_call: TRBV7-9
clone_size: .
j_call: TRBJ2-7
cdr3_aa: CASRSGHFPYEQYF
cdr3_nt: TGTGCCAGCAGGAGCGGCCACTTCCCCTACGAGCAGTACTTC

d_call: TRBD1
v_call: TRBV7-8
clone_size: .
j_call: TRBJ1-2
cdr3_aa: CASSLGPGGGYGYTF
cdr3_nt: TGTGCCAGCAGCTTAGGGCCAGGGGGAGGCTATGGCTACACCTTC

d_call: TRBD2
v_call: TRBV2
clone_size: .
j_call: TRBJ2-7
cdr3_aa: CAYEGASGRKEQYF
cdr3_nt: TGTGCCTATGAAGGGGCTAGCGGGAGGAAAGAGCAGTACTTC

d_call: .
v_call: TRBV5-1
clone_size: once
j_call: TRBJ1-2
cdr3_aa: CASSPTQIGYTF
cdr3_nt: TGCGCCAGCAGCCCGACACAAATTGGCTACACCTTC

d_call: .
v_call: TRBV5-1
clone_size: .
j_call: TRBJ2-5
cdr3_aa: CASSLAGDPETQYF
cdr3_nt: TGCGCCAGCAGCTTGGCGGGAGATCCAGAGACCCAGTACTTC

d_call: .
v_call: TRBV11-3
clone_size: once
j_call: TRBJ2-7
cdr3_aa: CASSLPGNEQYF
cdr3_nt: TGTGCCAGCAGCCTACCAGGGAACGAGCAGTACTTC

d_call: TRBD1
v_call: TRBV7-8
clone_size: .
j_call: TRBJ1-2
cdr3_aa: CASSFAGQGASNGYTF
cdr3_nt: TGTGCCAGCAGCTTTGCGGGACAGGGGGCGTCGAATGGCTACACCTTC

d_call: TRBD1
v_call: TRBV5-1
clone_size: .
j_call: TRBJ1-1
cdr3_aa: CASCARQGAREAFF
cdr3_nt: TGCGCCAGCTGTGCACGACAGGGGGCACGTGAAGCTTTCTTT

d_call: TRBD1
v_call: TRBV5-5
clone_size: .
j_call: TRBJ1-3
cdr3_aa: CASSGQGGSGNTIYF
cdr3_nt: TGTGCCAGCAGTGGTCAGGGGGGCTCTGGAAACACCATATATTTT

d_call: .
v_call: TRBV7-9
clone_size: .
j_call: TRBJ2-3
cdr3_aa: CASSLRAGWDGTDTQYF
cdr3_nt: TGTGCCAGCAGCCTACGAGCGGGCTGGGATGGTACAGATACGCAGTATTTT

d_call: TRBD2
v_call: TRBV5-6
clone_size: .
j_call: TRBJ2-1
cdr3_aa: CASSLRLAGGEEQFF
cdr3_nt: TGTGCCAGCAGCTTACGACTAGCGGGAGGTGAGGAGCAGTTCTTC

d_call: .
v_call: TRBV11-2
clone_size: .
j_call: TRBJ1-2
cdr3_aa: CASSLETELVWGYTF
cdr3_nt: TGTGCCAGCAGCTTAGAAACAGAGCTTGTTTGGGGCTACACCTTC

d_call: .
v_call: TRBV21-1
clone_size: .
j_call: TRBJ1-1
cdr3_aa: CASSKGTGVSEAFF
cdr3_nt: TGTGCCAGCAGCAAAGGGACAGGGGTTAGTGAAGCTTTCTTT

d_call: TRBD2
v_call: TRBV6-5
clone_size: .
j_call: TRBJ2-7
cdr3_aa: CASSGSGMYEQYF
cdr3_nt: TGTGCCAGCAGTGGTAGCGGGATGTACGAGCAGTACTTC

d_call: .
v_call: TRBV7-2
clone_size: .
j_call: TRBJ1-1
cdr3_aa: CASSPAWGDWDEAFF
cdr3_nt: TGTGCCAGCAGCCCAGCGTGGGGCGATTGGGATGAAGCTTTCTTT

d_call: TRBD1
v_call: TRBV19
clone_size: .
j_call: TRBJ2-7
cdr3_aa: CASSRTGEIREQYF
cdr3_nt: TGTGCCAGTAGTCGGACAGGAGAAATTAGGGAGCAGTACTTC

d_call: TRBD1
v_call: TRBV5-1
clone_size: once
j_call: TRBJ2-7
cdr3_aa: CASSLSTGTYEQYF
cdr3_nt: TGCGCCAGCAGCTTGTCGACAGGGACCTACGAGCAGTACTTC

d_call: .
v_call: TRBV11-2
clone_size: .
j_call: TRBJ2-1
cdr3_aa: CASSLNVGSESYNEQFF
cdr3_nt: TGTGCCAGCAGCTTGAATGTCGGGAGTGAATCCTACAATGAGCAGTTCTTC

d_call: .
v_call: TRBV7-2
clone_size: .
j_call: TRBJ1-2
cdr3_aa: CASSFRSGGRLGYTF
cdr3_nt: TGTGCCAGCAGCTTCCGCTCCGGGGGGCGTCTTGGCTACACCTTC

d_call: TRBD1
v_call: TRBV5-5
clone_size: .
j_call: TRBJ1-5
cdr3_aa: CASSQGGLGQPQHF
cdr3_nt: TGTGCCAGCAGCCAAGGGGGCCTCGGACAGCCCCAGCATTTT

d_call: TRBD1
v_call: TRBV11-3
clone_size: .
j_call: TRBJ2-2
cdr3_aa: CASSSPQGEDTGELFF
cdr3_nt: TGTGCCAGCAGCTCCCCACAGGGGGAGGACACCGGGGAGCTGTTTTTT

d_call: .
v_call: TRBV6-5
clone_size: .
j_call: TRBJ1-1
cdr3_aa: CASSRAGRTEAFF
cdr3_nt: TGTGCCAGCAGTAGGGCAGGGCGCACTGAAGCTTTCTTT

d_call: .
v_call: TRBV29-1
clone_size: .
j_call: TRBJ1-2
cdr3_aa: CSVVFPETPDTYGYTF
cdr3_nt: TGCAGCGTTGTGTTCCCCGAGACACCTGATACCTATGGCTACACCTTC

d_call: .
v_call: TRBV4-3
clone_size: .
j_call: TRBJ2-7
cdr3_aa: CASSQSVGGWNEQYF
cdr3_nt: TGCGCCAGCAGCCAAAGCGTTGGGGGCTGGAACGAGCAGTACTTC

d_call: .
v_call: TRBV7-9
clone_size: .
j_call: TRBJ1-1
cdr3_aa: CASSLSTEAFF
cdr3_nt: TGTGCCAGCAGCCTTTCCACTGAAGCTTTCTTT

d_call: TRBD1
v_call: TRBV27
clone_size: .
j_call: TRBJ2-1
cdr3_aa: CATLMGQGANEQFF
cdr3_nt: TGTGCCACCCTAATGGGACAGGGGGCTAATGAGCAGTTCTTC

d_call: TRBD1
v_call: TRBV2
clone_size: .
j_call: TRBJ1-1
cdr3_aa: CASSRDRDTYTEAFF
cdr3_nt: TGTGCCAGCAGTAGGGACAGGGATACCTACACTGAAGCTTTCTTT

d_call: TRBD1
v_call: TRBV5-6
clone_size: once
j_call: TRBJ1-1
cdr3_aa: CASSFSDRDGAEAFF
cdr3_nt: TGTGCCAGCAGTTTCTCCGACAGGGACGGCGCTGAAGCTTTCTTT

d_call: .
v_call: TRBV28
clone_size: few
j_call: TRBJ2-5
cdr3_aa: CASSRGLTQETQYF
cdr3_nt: TGTGCCAGCAGTCGGGGACTGACACAAGAGACCCAGTACTTC

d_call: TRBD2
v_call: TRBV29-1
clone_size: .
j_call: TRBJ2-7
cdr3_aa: CSYRTSGTYEQYF
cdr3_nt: TGCAGCTATAGAACTAGCGGAACCTACGAGCAGTACTTC